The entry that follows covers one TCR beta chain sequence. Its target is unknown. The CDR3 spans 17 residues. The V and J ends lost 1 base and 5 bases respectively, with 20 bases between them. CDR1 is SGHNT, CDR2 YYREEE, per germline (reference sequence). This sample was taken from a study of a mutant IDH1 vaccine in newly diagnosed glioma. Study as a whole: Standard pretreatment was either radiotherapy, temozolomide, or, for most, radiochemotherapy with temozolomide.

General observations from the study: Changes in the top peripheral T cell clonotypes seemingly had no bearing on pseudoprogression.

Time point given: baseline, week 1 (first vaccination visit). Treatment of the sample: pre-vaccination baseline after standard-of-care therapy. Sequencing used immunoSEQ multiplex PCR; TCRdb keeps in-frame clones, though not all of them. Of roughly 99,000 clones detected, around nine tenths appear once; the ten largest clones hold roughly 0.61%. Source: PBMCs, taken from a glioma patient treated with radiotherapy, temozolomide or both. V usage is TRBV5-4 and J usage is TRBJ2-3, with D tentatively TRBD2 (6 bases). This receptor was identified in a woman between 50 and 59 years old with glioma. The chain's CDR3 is CASSLLLRGGKGDTQYF. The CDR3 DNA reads TGTGCCAGCAGCTTGCTTTTGCGCGGCGGGAAAGGAGATACGCAGTATTTT.